These 32 T cell receptor beta chains share one sample of origin, sequenced in a study of T cells after yellow fever vaccination. TCRdb re-analysed the 5' RACE reads in MiXCR, keeping a single row per CDR3 protein. This sample yields approximately 580,000 distinct CDR3 sequences, of which about 15% are seen a single time; roughly 17% belongs to the top ten. The sample here was PBMCs, taken about 5 days after the first yellow fever vaccination. These receptors came from a man between 18 and 29 years old who received the YFV17D yellow fever vaccine.

This rearrangement joins TRBV29-1 to TRBJ2-5; TRBD1 matches 10 bases. Germline CDR1 is SQVTM and CDR2 is ANQGSEA. The CDR3 totals 13 residues. V lost 1 base, J lost 9 bases, and 5 bases stayed unmatched. DNA for the CDR3: TGCAGCGTTGAAGGGGACAGGGGATGGCCCCAGTACTTC. Amino acids: CSVEGDRGWPQYF.

This clonotype was seen only a few times. CDR3 nucleotides: TGCGCCAGCAGCTTGGACCCACTCGTAGAGACCCAGTACTTC. This encodes CASSLDPLVETQYF. The chain uses TRBV5-1 and TRBJ2-5; D unresolved. V was trimmed by 0 bases and J by 4 bases, leaving 10 bases between them. Germline CDR1 is SGHRS and CDR2 is YFSETQ. The CDR3 consists of 14 residues.

A few counts support this clonotype. The chain uses TRBV10-3 and TRBJ1-2; D is uncertain. The V end was cut by 3 bases, the J end by 3 bases, with 14 bases between. CDR1 and CDR2 (germline): ENHRY, SYGVKD. CDR3 length equals 15 residues. In nucleotides, the CDR3 is TGTGCCATCAGTGATGACAACCTTGGTCACTATGGCTACACCTTC. This sequence encodes CAISDDNLGHYGYTF.

This clonotype has a handful of counts. The gene calls are TRBV7-9 and TRBJ1-1; weak D call: TRBD1 (5 bases). This CDR3 spans 15 amino acids. Looked up from germline, CDR1 is SEHNR and CDR2 is FQNEAQ (reference sequence). The V end was cut by 7 bases, the J end by 5 bases, with 20 bases between. In DNA form, the CDR3 reads TGTGCCAGCACCGCCCCCGGGGCAGTGAGGACTGAAGCTTTCTTT. As protein: CASTAPGAVRTEAFF.

In this sample, this clonotype turned up many times. This CDR3 is CASSLGVPDTQYF. The CDR3 region has the DNA TGTGCCAGCAGCTTGGGGGTCCCAGATACGCAGTATTTT. This chain joins TRBV5-6 and TRBJ2-3; D is uncertain. Germline CDR1 reads SGHDT; CDR2 reads YYEEEE. The CDR3 covers 13 residues. V shed 0 bases and J shed 4 bases, with 6 bases lying between them.

V is TRBV5-1 and J is TRBJ2-1; 10 bases map to TRBD2. V was pared by 1 base and J by 2 bases, with 6 bases of the junction left unmatched. The CDR3 is 17 residues long. The germline CDR1 and CDR2 sequences are SGHRS and YFSETQ. CDR3 in amino acids: CASSLWTSGITYNEQFF. Written as DNA, the CDR3 is TGCGCCAGCAGCTTGTGGACTAGCGGAATTACCTACAATGAGCAGTTCTTC.

The CDR3 DNA sequence: TGTGCCAGCAGCCAAGGGGATTGGTCAGAAAGAACCTACGAGCAGTACTTC. Translated: CASSQGDWSERTYEQYF. V is TRBV4-2 and J is TRBJ2-7, with D unresolved. The CDR3 is 17 amino acids. The V gene lost 1 base and the J gene lost 2 bases, with 18 bases spanning the gap. CDR1 is LGHNA, CDR2 YNFKEQ, per germline.

The chain employs TRBV24-1 and TRBJ2-5; 7 positions agree with TRBD2. Germline assignment: CDR1 KGHDR and CDR2 SFDVKD. V was pared by 4 bases and J by 4 bases, with 14 bases of the junction left unmatched. The CDR3 loop spans 17 amino acids. The CDR3 DNA reads as TGTGCCACCAGTGAGACCGGACAAAGCGGGGAGAGAGAGACCCAGTACTTC. Amino acid sequence: CATSETGQSGERETQYF.

This clonotype has just a few counts. The rearrangement uses TRBV20-1 and TRBJ1-2, with D possibly TRBD1 on 6 matching bases. CDR3 size: 14 residues. Germline values: CDR1 DFQATT, CDR2 SNEGSKA (reference sequence). Trimming cost V 5 bases and J 0 bases, with 13 bases left between them. The CDR3: CSAPRTASNYGYTF. The CDR3 coding sequence is TGCAGTGCTCCAAGGACAGCCTCTAACTATGGCTACACCTTC.

This chain connects TRBV4-3 to TRBJ1-1; possibly TRBD1 for D (6 bases). The germline V and J ends were trimmed by 0 bases and 5 bases, with 13 bases remaining between them. CDR3 length: 15 amino acids. Per the germline V gene, CDR1 is LGHNA and CDR2 is YSLEER. The CDR3 coding sequence is TGCGCCAGCAGCCAAGAGGAGGGGGGGAAGACTGAAGCTTTCTTT. Residues: CASSQEEGGKTEAFF.

This clonotype was counted between two and nine times. The chain employs TRBV11-2 and TRBJ2-3, with D possibly called TRBD1 or TRBD2 (5 bases each). Trimming left V 7 bases short and J 2 bases short, with 13 bases between. The length of the CDR3 is 14 residues. CDR1 and CDR2 (germline): SGHAT, FQNNGV. DNA of the CDR3: TGTGCCAGCACCCCCCCGGGGACCACAGATACGCAGTATTTT. As protein: CASTPPGTTDTQYF.

This clonotype was seen a handful of times. V gene TRBV5-1 combines with J gene TRBJ2-3; D gene ambiguous. The germline CDR1 and CDR2 sequences are SGHRS and YFSETQ. The CDR3 spans 13 residues. V was pared by 2 bases and J by 4 bases, with 8 bases between. The CDR3 DNA reads TGCGCCAGCAGCTTTGAGGCGGCAGATACGCAGTATTTT. Translation gives CASSFEAADTQYF.

This chain joins TRBV12-3 or TRBV12-4 and TRBJ2-2; weak D call: TRBD2 (5 bases). The germline V and J ends were trimmed by 4 bases and 9 bases, with 9 bases remaining between them. This CDR3 is 12 amino acids long. Here the CDR3 DNA reads TGTGCCAGCAGTTGGACTTCTCGGGAGCTGTTTTTT. It translates to CASSWTSRELFF.

The chain couples TRBV6-1 to TRBJ1-2, with D unresolved. V was trimmed by 4 bases and J by 8 bases, leaving 14 bases between them. This CDR3 is built from 13 residues. Germline assignment: CDR1 MNHNS and CDR2 SASEGT. The CDR3 loop is CASSAHGREGYTF. Here the CDR3 DNA reads TGTGCCAGCAGTGCACATGGCCGGGAAGGCTACACCTTC.

This clonotype was counted at least ten times. The chain links TRBV12-3 or TRBV12-4 to TRBJ2-7; 8 nucleotides line up with TRBD1. V was clipped by 5 bases and J by 5 bases; unmatched bases: 11. This CDR3 spans 15 amino acids. The CDR3 spells CASSPGNQGAHEQYF. The DNA for the CDR3 is TGTGCCAGCAGTCCCGGGAACCAGGGGGCCCACGAGCAGTACTTC.

The rearrangement uses TRBV21-1 and TRBJ1-6. TRBV21-1 is assigned pseudogene status. The CDR3 sequence is 12 residues long. CDR3 residues: CASSRGRSPLHF. The DNA for the CDR3 is TGTGCCAGCAGCCGAGGGAGATCACCCCTCCACTTT.

This clonotype was seen at least ten times. The rearrangement uses TRBV6-1 and TRBJ2-1, with 11 bases matching TRBD2. In germline, CDR1 is MNHNS, CDR2 SASEGT. The CDR3 has 15 residues. The ends lost 1 base at V and 5 bases at J; junction bases unmatched: 1. CDR3 nucleotides: TGTGCCAGCAGTGAAGGACTAGCGGGGAACAATGAGCAGTTCTTC. Translated, it gives CASSEGLAGNNEQFF.

This clonotype was picked up a small number of times. V and J are TRBV19 and TRBJ2-3; either TRBD1 or TRBD2 may fit D (5 bases each). The CDR3 consists of 16 residues. CDR1 is LNHDA and CDR2 is SQIVND in the germline V gene (reference sequence). V gave up 5 bases and J gave up 3 bases, with 18 bases separating them. DNA of the CDR3: TGTGCCAGTAGTGGCCCCCGGGACCTTGGGACAGATACGCAGTATTTT. Residues: CASSGPRDLGTDTQYF.

The V gene is TRBV11-1, the J gene TRBJ2-1; 10 nucleotides match TRBD2. Germline V gene sequence: CDR1 SGHAT, CDR2 FQDESV (reference sequence). This CDR3 has 18 amino acids. The ends lost 8 bases at V and 8 bases at J; junction bases unmatched: 21. CDR3 residues: CASHKGDFQRGGLDEQFF. In DNA form, the CDR3 reads TGTGCCAGCCACAAAGGAGACTTTCAGCGGGGGGGCCTGGATGAGCAGTTCTTC.

This clonotype was counted a few times. The V call is TRBV7-6, the J call TRBJ2-1; D is unresolved. This CDR3 contains 17 residues. CDR1 and CDR2 (germline): SGHVS, FNYEAQ. Between the trimmed V and J ends, which lost 1 base and 0 bases, there was a span of 13 bases. DNA for the CDR3: TGTGCCAGCAGCTTAGGGCGTGCGAGATCCTCCTACAATGAGCAGTTCTTC. Translated: CASSLGRARSSYNEQFF.

J is TRBJ1-3 and V is TRBV5-1; possibly TRBD1 for D (5 bases). CDR3 length equals 16 residues. The V end was cut by 0 bases, the J end by 6 bases, with 16 bases between. Germline V gene sequence: CDR1 SGHRS, CDR2 YFSETQ. The CDR3 here is CASSLGDSLRVNTIYF. Here the CDR3 DNA reads TGCGCCAGCAGCTTGGGGGACTCGTTAAGGGTAAACACCATATATTTT.

The rearrangement joins TRBV6-2 or TRBV6-3 to TRBJ2-5; D perhaps matches TRBD2 (6 bases). The germline V gene encodes CDR1 MNHEY and CDR2 SVGEGT. The CDR3 totals 14 residues. V was trimmed by 5 bases and J by 5 bases, leaving 15 bases between them. The CDR3 loop reads CASSLAAGRETQYF. CDR3 in DNA: TGTGCCAGCAGTCTCGCGGCGGGAAGGGAGACCCAGTACTTC.

Only a few counts were recorded for this clonotype. At one of its ends the junction is not consistent with the germline gene, which may arise from a read error. The CDR3 loop reads CAWGTELRVDF. The CDR3 region has the DNA TGTGCCTGGGGGACAGAGCTTCGGGTGGACTTC. V gene TRBV30 combines with J gene TRBJ2-7, with 7 bases lining up with TRBD1. CDR1 and CDR2 from the germline V gene are GTSNPN and SVGIG (reference sequence). The CDR3 consists of 11 residues. The full variable domain, its missing parts supplied by reference TRBV30 and TRBJ2-7, is SQTIHQWPATLVQPVGSPLSLECTVEGTSNPNLYWYRQAAGRGLQLLFYSVGIGQISSEVPQNLSASRPQDRQFILSSKKLLLSDSGFYLCAWGTELRVDFGPGTRLTVT.

This clonotype was recorded a few times. The rearrangement links TRBV10-2 to TRBJ2-1, with TRBD2 matching over 7 bases. The CDR3 is 15 amino acids. With 9 bases clipped from V and 4 bases from J, the junction kept 12 bases outside the gene matches. Germline-derived CDR1 and CDR2 are WSHSY and SAAADI. CDR3 sequence: CASRTPGGKYNEQFF. The CDR3 DNA reads as TGCGCCAGTCGGACCCCCGGGGGGAAGTACAATGAGCAGTTCTTC.

This chain links TRBV5-6 with TRBJ2-3; D may be TRBD1 or TRBD2 (5 bases each). Germline assignment: CDR1 SGHDT and CDR2 YYEEEE. Between the trimmed V and J ends, which lost 0 bases and 3 bases, there was a span of 11 bases. The CDR3 is 15 residues long. CDR3 amino acids: CASSLAGWRTDTQYF. CDR3 DNA: TGTGCCAGCAGCTTGGCAGGGTGGAGGACAGATACGCAGTATTTT. The full variable domain, its missing parts supplied by reference TRBV5-6 and TRBJ2-3, is DAGVTQSPTHLIKTRGQQVTLRCSPKSGHDTVSWYQQALGQGPQFIFQYYEEEERQRGNFPDRFSGHQFPNYSSELNVNALLLGDSALYLCASSLAGWRTDTQYFGPGTRLTVL.

V and J are TRBV2 and TRBJ2-3; no clear D. V shed 0 bases and J shed 4 bases, with 8 bases lying between them. The CDR3 is 14 residues long. From germline, CDR1 is SNHLY and CDR2 FYNNEI. This CDR3 reads CASSEAWVSDTQYF. DNA of the CDR3: TGTGCCAGCAGTGAAGCTTGGGTCTCAGATACGCAGTATTTT. The variable domain in full, completed from reference TRBV2 and TRBJ2-3, reads EPEVTQTPSHQVTQMGQEVILRCVPISNHLYFYWYRQILGQKVEFLVSFYNNEISEKSEIFDDQFSVERPDGSNFTLKIRSTKLEDSAMYFCASSEAWVSDTQYFGPGTRLTVL.

Only a few counts were recorded for this clonotype. The chain employs TRBV6-1 and TRBJ2-2, with TRBD1 matching over 9 bases. From germline, CDR1 is MNHNS and CDR2 SASEGT. V was clipped by 5 bases and J by 4 bases; unmatched bases: 8. The CDR3 runs to 16 residues. The CDR3 DNA follows: TGTGCCAGCAGTACAGGGGGCGCGGGTAGCACCGGGGAGCTGTTTTTT. It codes for CASSTGGAGSTGELFF.

This clonotype was observed a handful of times. This chain's CDR3 is CASSLYGKETQYF. The CDR3 DNA is TGTGCCAGCAGCTTGTACGGAAAAGAGACCCAGTACTTC. The chain joins TRBV7-2 to TRBJ2-5; no clear D gene. The CDR3 has 13 residues. Trimming took 3 bases from V and 3 from J, leaving 8 bases between them. Per germline, CDR1 SGHTA and CDR2 FQGNSA.

This chain links TRBV20-1 with TRBJ1-1; no firm D call. This CDR3 spans 12 amino acids. V was clipped by 0 bases and J by 4 bases, with 6 bases between them. Germline values: CDR1 DFQATT, CDR2 SNEGSKA (reference sequence). In DNA form, the CDR3 reads TGCAGTGCTAGAGATCAGACCACTGAAGCTTTCTTT. Translation: CSARDQTTEAFF.

This clonotype was seen a few times. The CDR3 bases are TGTGCCACCAACATAGACCCCGGTAGAAGCTCCTACGAGCAGTACGTC. Its translation: CATNIDPGRSSYEQYV. The rearrangement uses TRBV24-1 and TRBJ2-7; D is ambiguous. CDR1 and CDR2 (germline): KGHDR, SFDVKD. The CDR3 length is 16 residues. V was clipped by 8 bases and J by 0 bases, with 19 bases between them.

V gene TRBV7-9 combines with J gene TRBJ1-1; D may be TRBD1 (6 bases). This CDR3 comprises 15 residues. The germline V gene has CDR1 SEHNR and CDR2 FQNEAQ (reference sequence). Trimming took 3 bases from V and 5 from J, leaving 16 bases between them. CDR3 residues: CASSFRGGGGTEAFF. The CDR3 DNA follows: TGTGCCAGCAGCTTTAGGGGGGGCGGAGGAACTGAAGCTTTCTTT.

The rearrangement uses TRBV4-3 and TRBJ2-7; 8 bases map to TRBD1. This CDR3 is built from 13 residues. V shed 6 bases, J shed 6 bases, and the junction held 7 bases outside the gene matches. The germline V gene has CDR1 LGHNA and CDR2 YSLEER. The CDR3 is CASSLDRAGEQYF. CDR3 in DNA: TGCGCCAGCAGTTTGGACAGGGCCGGCGAGCAGTACTTC.